Listed here are 10 T cell receptor beta chains from one sample, sequenced in a study of monozygotic twins with inflammatory bowel disease. TCRdb reprocessed the 5' RACE reads and stores each CDR3 protein as one record, lacking DNA. Its table records 300,000 to 400,000 distinct CDR3 sequences. The sequenced sample was blood. The receptors originated from a human donor with ulcerative colitis or Crohn's disease, or a healthy co-twin of an affected twin (not recorded which).

This chain uses TRBV20-1 with TRBJ2-3; TCRdb lists TRBD1, though no DNA is available to test this call. This CDR3 contains 16 residues. Per the germline V gene, CDR1 is DFQATT and CDR2 is SNEGSKA (reference sequence). The CDR3 here is CSARPTAQARWDTQYF.

The chain recombines TRBV4-1 with TRBJ1-1. The CDR3 loop spans 14 amino acids. Germline lookup yields CDR1 MGHRA and CDR2 YSYEKL. CDR3 protein: CASSQDGLNTEAFF.

The chain carries TRBV7-2 and TRBJ2-5; as DNA is missing, the TRBD1 call by TCRdb cannot be tested. This CDR3 has 15 amino acids. The V gene's germline CDR1 is SGHTA and CDR2 FQGNSA. The CDR3 sequence: CASSLGGTTQETQYF.

The chain uses TRBV6-1 and TRBJ2-1; TCRdb indicates TRBD1, and absent DNA this call remains unverified. The CDR3 length is 13 residues. The germline CDR1 and CDR2 sequences are MNHNS and SASEGT. The CDR3: CASIPGRYNEQFF.

This sequence joins TRBV28 and TRBJ2-3; TCRdb returns TRBD2, unconfirmable since there is no DNA. Germline V gene data show CDR1 as MDHEN and CDR2 as SYDVKM. The CDR3 extends over 17 amino acids. The CDR3 is CASSGPGTSGGRVTQYF.

The chain combines TRBV10-3 with TRBJ2-5; TCRdb lists TRBD1, though no DNA is available to test this call. Germline values: CDR1 ENHRY, CDR2 SYGVKD. There are 13 residues in the CDR3. The CDR3 sequence is CAIRETGSETQYF.

The rearrangement joins TRBV7-2 to TRBJ1-3; the D call from TCRdb, TRBD1, cannot be confirmed without DNA. The germline V gene encodes CDR1 SGHTA and CDR2 FQGNSA. This CDR3 is 18 amino acids long. This chain's CDR3 is CASSLAFIQELDGNTIYF.

J is TRBJ1-2 and V is TRBV25-1. This CDR3 is 12 amino acids long. Germline V gene lookup returns CDR1 MGHDK and CDR2 SYGVNS. CDR3 sequence: CASSESQSGYTF.

The rearrangement uses TRBV28 and TRBJ2-1; TCRdb indicates TRBD1, and absent DNA this call remains unverified. The germline V gene has CDR1 MDHEN and CDR2 SYDVKM. The CDR3 runs to 19 residues. CDR3 sequence: CASSGGRTVYVPMANEQFF.

V and J are TRBV27 and TRBJ1-2. Germline V gives CDR1 MNHEY, CDR2 SMNVEV (reference sequence). The CDR3 has 15 residues. This CDR3 reads CASSPLGGPNYGYTF.